This T cell receptor (beta chain) was obtained from a study of T-cell memory formation after mild COVID-19. Whole-study context: Clusters of TCRs were largely donor specific. Overall study findings and caveats: Clones that got smaller from day 15 to 85 had even CD4/CD8, while clones growing later tipped toward CD4+. Pre-infection memory already had some responding clones, implying cross-reactive memory joined.

Details on this clonotype: Its antigen remains unidentified. A read error may account for a junction end that differs from germline.

The CDR3 sequence is 11 residues long. Germline CDR1 is SEHNR and CDR2 is FQNEAQ (reference sequence). Each CDR3 protein is one row after TCRdb ran MiXCR on the 5' RACE reads. Of just over 350,000 distinct CDR3 sequences in the sample, over 13% were seen once. What was sequenced was PBMCs or a T cell subset sorted from them (not recorded which). The rearrangement joins TRBV7-9 to TRBJ1-4; D remains ambiguous. The TCR comes from a man between 18 and 35 years old who had mild COVID-19 (a few samples of this study predate the infection). Cell type and time point are not known. CDR3 in DNA: TGTGCCAGCAGCTCGGAGGGTTCCCCCATTTTT. Protein product: CASSSEGSPIF.